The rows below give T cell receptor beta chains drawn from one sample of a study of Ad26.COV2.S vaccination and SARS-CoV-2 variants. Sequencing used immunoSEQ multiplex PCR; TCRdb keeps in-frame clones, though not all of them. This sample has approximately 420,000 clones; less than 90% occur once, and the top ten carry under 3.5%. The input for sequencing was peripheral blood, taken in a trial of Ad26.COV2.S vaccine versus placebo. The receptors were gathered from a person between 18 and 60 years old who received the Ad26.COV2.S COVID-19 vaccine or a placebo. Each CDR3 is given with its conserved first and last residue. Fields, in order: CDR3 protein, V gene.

CDR3aa: CASRAGGAGGYTF
v_gene: TRBV3-1/TRBV3-2

CDR3aa: CASSVVAGATQYF
v_gene: TRBV9

CDR3aa: CASSLGLGSTDTQYF
v_gene: TRBV5-8

CDR3aa: CASSWTPATNEKLFF
v_gene: TRBV4-1

CDR3aa: CASSLAGETQYF
v_gene: TRBV18

CDR3aa: CASSYSTPRTASAYEQYF
v_gene: TRBV6-2/TRBV6-3

CDR3aa: CASSLATGGWGNQPQHF
v_gene: TRBV7-9

CDR3aa: CAWSLGGGYNSPLHF
v_gene: TRBV30

CDR3aa: CAISDPGSGGDEKLFF
v_gene: TRBV10-3

CDR3aa: CASSQIQGFTGELFF
v_gene: TRBV4-1

CDR3aa: CASSQARQAAGYTF
v_gene: TRBV3-1/TRBV3-2

CDR3aa: CASSVLVSGELFF
v_gene: TRBV19

CDR3aa: CASGDSNQPQHF
v_gene: TRBV2

CDR3aa: CASSLSWREHPYNSPLHF
v_gene: TRBV27

CDR3aa: CASSSEGGWFF
v_gene: TRBV27

CDR3aa: CASSLVRGANTGELFF
v_gene: TRBV7-2

CDR3aa: CASSEDANTEAFF
v_gene: TRBV2

CDR3aa: CASSERQSTDTQYF
v_gene: TRBV4-3

CDR3aa: CASSRGTGLRELFF
v_gene: TRBV7-2

CDR3aa: CASREGGTDTQYF
v_gene: TRBV12-3/TRBV12-4

CDR3aa: CASSLSGTGTDTQYF
v_gene: TRBV10-2